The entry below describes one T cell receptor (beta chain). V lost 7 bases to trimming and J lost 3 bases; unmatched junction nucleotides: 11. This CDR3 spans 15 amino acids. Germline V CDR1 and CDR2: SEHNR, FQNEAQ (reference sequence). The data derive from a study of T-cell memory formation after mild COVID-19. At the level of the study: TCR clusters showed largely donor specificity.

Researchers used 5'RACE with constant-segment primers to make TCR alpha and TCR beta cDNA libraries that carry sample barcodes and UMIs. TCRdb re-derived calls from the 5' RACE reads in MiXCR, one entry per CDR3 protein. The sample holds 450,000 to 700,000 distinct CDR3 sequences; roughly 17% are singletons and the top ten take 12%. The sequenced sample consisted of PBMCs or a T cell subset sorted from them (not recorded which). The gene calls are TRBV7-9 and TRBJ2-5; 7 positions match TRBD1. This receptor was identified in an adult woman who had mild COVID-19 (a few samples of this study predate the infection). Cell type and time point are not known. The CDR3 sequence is CASTPVGGLEETQYF. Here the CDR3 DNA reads TGTGCCAGCACCCCAGTAGGGGGCTTGGAAGAGACCCAGTACTTC.